The present entry profiles one TCR beta chain with its context. Its antigen is still unknown. Per-base qualities were not stored, and no clone one base away is much larger. The immunoSEQ Assay, a bias-controlled multiplex PCR, was used to amplify TCRbeta CDR3 regions from genomic DNA. On the authors' methods: Nucleated cell counts per sample were estimated from amplification of reference gene primers within the assay. To quantify the absolute abundance of each unique TCRbeta CDR3 rearrangement, sequence reads were collapsed and filtered. For each sample, productive Simpson clonality was calculated as the square root of Simpson's diversity index across productive rearrangements. Imported from immuneACCESS, the table was reduced by TCRdb to in-frame sequences with V and J called. These copies leave out some clones; in studies compared against another copy, an unresolved V gene accounts for under half, and the cause of the remainder is not known. V and J calls plus clone size are reproduced from that table; the DNA served to infer D and trimming. The sample contains under 300,000 clones, approximately 82% of them found a single time. The ten largest clones add up to about 2% of the sample.

Via the germline V gene (reference sequence), CDR1 is LNHNV and CDR2 YYDKDF. The V and J ends are trimmed by 3 bases and 4 bases, leaving 13 bases between them. From its cysteine to its phenylalanine, the CDR3 spans 15 amino acids. The only DNA kept is the CDR3, 45 bases in frame from the first base. This entry is derived from a study of blood T cell repertoires in COVID-19 (dated by TCRdb to the early 2020s). Notes on the research overall: Samples covering the acute and convalescent phases of COVID-19 were provided by collaborators in the United States, Italy and Spain. The material from the prospective study consisted of cDNA or gDNA derived from T cells, B-cell-depleted T cells, or PBMCs. The dataset comprised deeply sampled blood TCRbeta repertoires from subjects exposed to, actively infected with, or recovered from COVID-19. The repertoires were released in a freely available public database meant as a resource for research on the immune response to SARS-CoV-2. The samples were drawn from two sources: the first 160 participants of the ongoing ImmuneRACE study, and 1,000 to 1,500 subjects contributed by 6 global collaborators. Sample metadata almost always included a de-identified subject ID, COVID-19 status, age in years and sex. Where available, HLA class I and class II types were obtained from metadata supplied by the sample provider rather than from assay-based typing. The full study reports these points: Clinical and demographic metadata were provided uncurated, with the amount varying by source and participant.

A second Seattle source provided samples from volunteer blood donors who had recovered from COVID-19. Whole blood was collected in K2EDTA tubes by collaborating institutions according to the institutions' own protocols. Collaborator samples were shipped for TCRbeta analysis as frozen whole blood, isolated PBMCs, or DNA extracted from either sample type. The TCR originated in a young man who had recovered from COVID-19. Source material: peripheral blood. The rearranged chain carries TRBV15 and TRBJ1-3; the D gene is possibly TRBD1, with 6 bases matching. DNA sequence: TGTGCCACCAGCAGTGATCGGACAGTCGGAAACACCATATATTTT. It codes for CATSSDRTVGNTIYF.